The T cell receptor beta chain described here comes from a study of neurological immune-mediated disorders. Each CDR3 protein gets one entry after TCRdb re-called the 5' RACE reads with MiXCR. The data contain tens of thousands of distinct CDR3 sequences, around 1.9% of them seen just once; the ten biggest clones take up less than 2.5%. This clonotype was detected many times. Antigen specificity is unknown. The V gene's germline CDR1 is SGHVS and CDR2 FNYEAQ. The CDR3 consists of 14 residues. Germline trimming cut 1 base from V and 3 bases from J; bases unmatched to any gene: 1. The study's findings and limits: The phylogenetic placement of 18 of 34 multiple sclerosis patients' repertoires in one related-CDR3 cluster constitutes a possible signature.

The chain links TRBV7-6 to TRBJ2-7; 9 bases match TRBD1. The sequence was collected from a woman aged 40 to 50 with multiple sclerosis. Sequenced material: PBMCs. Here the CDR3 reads CASSLEDRGYEQYF. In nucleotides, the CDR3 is TGTGCCAGCAGCTTAGAGGACAGGGGCTACGAGCAGTACTTC.